This is a list of T cell receptor beta chains from one sample in a study of cytomegalovirus exposure and HLA in healthy donors. The table came from immunoSEQ multiplex PCR; TCRdb's copy has only in-frame clones and leaves some out. The repertoire holds roughly 200,000 clones, with approximately 80% as singletons. The specimen was PBMCs. All receptors come from a woman aged 40 to 50 in good health and CMV-seronegative. Each CDR3 is given with its conserved first and last residue. Each record gives: J gene, D gene, V gene, clone size, CDR3 DNA, CDR3 protein. The D gene is left open where the match is weak. Size tells how often a clone was seen (once, few, many) or the class of an expanded clone, and some rows leave it out.

TRBJ1-1,NA,TRBV11-3,NA,TGTGCCAGCAGCTATCCCACAGGGATCGGCACTGAAGCTTTCTTT,CASSYPTGIGTEAFF
TRBJ1-4,TRBD1,TRBV15,NA,TGTGCCACCAGCATCGGGACAGCTGAAAAACTGTTTTTT,CATSIGTAEKLFF
TRBJ2-3,TRBD1,TRBV19,NA,TGTGCCAGTAGTATCGGACAGGGGACTAGCACAGATACGCAGTATTTT,CASSIGQGTSTDTQYF
TRBJ2-7,NA,TRBV7-2,NA,TGTGCCAGCAGCCACTCCTCCTACGAGCAGTACTTC,CASSHSSYEQYF
TRBJ1-1,NA,TRBV6-5,NA,TGTGCCAGCAGTTACTCGACAGGTATTGAAGCTTTCTTT,CASSYSTGIEAFF
TRBJ2-5,NA,TRBV6-5,NA,TGTGCCAGCAGTTACTCGAGGGCCCGAGAGACCCAGTACTTC,CASSYSRARETQYF
TRBJ2-1,TRBD2,TRBV7-8,NA,TGTGCCAGCAGCTTACCTAAGACTAGCGGGGGCAATGAGCAGTTCTTC,CASSLPKTSGGNEQFF
TRBJ1-1,TRBD1,TRBV5-1,NA,TGCGCCAGCAGCGGACAGGGGCTCGGGAACACTGAAGCTTTCTTT,CASSGQGLGNTEAFF
TRBJ1-2,NA,TRBV25-1,NA,TGTGCCAGCAGTGAATACCTGACAGGATTAGGTGGCTACACCTTC,CASSEYLTGLGGYTF
TRBJ1-1,NA,TRBV7-2,once,TGTGCCAGCAGCCAATCCCAAACCGGGACTGAAGCTTTCTTT,CASSQSQTGTEAFF
TRBJ2-2,NA,TRBV7-9,once,TGTGCCAGCAGCCCCGTTTTGCTAGGCGGGGAGCTGTTTTTT,CASSPVLLGGELFF
TRBJ2-2,NA,TRBV5-1,NA,TGCGCCAGCAGCTCGGGGGTCACCGGGGAGCTGTTTTTT,CASSSGVTGELFF
TRBJ2-5,TRBD2,TRBV28,NA,TGTGCCAGCAGTCCCGCTAGCGGGGGGGAGGAGACCCAGTACTTC,CASSPASGGEETQYF
TRBJ1-1,TRBD1,TRBV15,NA,TGTGCCACCAGCGGCACTAGGGGGCAAGTTAAGAACACTGAAGCTTTCTTT,CATSGTRGQVKNTEAFF
TRBJ1-1,NA,TRBV19,NA,TGTGCCAGTAGTATTGTCGGCGCGGGGGCCCAGAAAGCTTTCTTT,CASSIVGAGAQKAFF
TRBJ2-2,TRBD1,TRBV29-1,NA,TGCAGCGTTGGGGACAGGAGTGTAACCGGGGAGCTGTTTTTT,CSVGDRSVTGELFF
TRBJ2-7,TRBD1,TRBV9,NA,TGTGCCAGCAGCATTGGGGGGACAGGGCTAACCTACGAGCAGTACTTC,CASSIGGTGLTYEQYF
TRBJ2-7,NA,TRBV7-2,NA,TGTGCCAGCAGCTTAGCTCCGAGGGCTACTCCCTACGAGCAGTACTTC,CASSLAPRATPYEQYF
TRBJ1-5,NA,TRBV19,NA,TGTGCCAGTAGTATCTGGCAGGGTAATAGCAATCAGCCCCAGCATTTT,CASSIWQGNSNQPQHF
TRBJ1-1,NA,TRBV15,NA,TGTGCCACCAGCAGAGAGAGGGACACAGGGAGGAACACTGAAGCTTTCTTT,CATSRERDTGRNTEAFF
TRBJ1-2,NA,TRBV7-8,NA,TGTGCCAGCAGCTTATTGAGTAACTATGGCTACACCTTC,CASSLLSNYGYTF
TRBJ1-1,TRBD1,TRBV19,NA,TGTGCCAGTAGTAATGACAGGGAGACGACATACACTGAAGCTTTCTTT,CASSNDRETTYTEAFF
TRBJ2-7,NA,TRBV10-3,few,TGTGCCACCCTGGCTCGACTCTCCTACGAGCAGTACTTC,CATLARLSYEQYF
TRBJ2-2,NA,TRBV7-8,NA,TGTGCCAGCACCCCCCCACGCGGGAACACCGGGGAGCTGTTTTTT,CASTPPRGNTGELFF
TRBJ2-7,TRBD1,TRBV27,once,TGTGCCAGCAGTTCTACCGGACAGGGCCGGGGCGAGCAGTACTTC,CASSSTGQGRGEQYF
TRBJ1-2,TRBD1,TRBV27,NA,TGTGCCAGCAGTTTTAAACAGGGGCTGGGTGGCTACACCTTC,CASSFKQGLGGYTF